The rows below give T cell receptor beta chains drawn from one sample of a study of early T cells in non-severe SARS-CoV-2 infection. TCRdb used MiXCR to reprocess the 5' RACE reads, holding one entry per CDR3 protein. Among some 38,000 distinct CDR3 sequences, 4.6% were seen once, and the ten largest hold 15% to 20%. The sequenced material came from whole blood. The receptor set was obtained from an adult who was a healthcare worker with PCR-confirmed SARS-CoV-2 infection or an uninfected control (not recorded which). The CDR3 runs from the conserved cysteine through the conserved F or W. D genes are given only for firm matches. Expanded clones are given a class, and other clones once, few, many or no size at all.

DNA: TGTGCCAGCAGTTATCTGGGGACAGAGAATAATTCACCCCTCCACTTT
CDR3: CASSYLGTENNSPLHF
size: many
V: TRBV27
D: TRBD1
J: TRBJ1-6

DNA: TGTGCCAGCAGGAAACAGGGAAACACTGAAGCTTTCTTT
CDR3: CASRKQGNTEAFF
size: many
V: TRBV12-3/TRBV12-4
D: -
J: TRBJ1-1

DNA: TGTGCCAGCAGCGAACAGGGGGGGATCGGTGAGCAGTTCTTC
CDR3: CASSEQGGIGEQFF
size: -
V: TRBV7-9
D: -
J: TRBJ2-1

DNA: TGTGCCAGCAGCCGGGACAGGAAGACCGGGGAGCTGTTTTTT
CDR3: CASSRDRKTGELFF
size: many
V: TRBV11-2
D: TRBD1
J: TRBJ2-2

DNA: TGTGCCAGCAGCTTGGATCCGGGGCAGGGGAATCAGCCCCAGCATTTT
CDR3: CASSLDPGQGNQPQHF
size: many
V: TRBV5-4
D: -
J: TRBJ1-5

DNA: TGCGCCAGCAGCTTGGGGGCGACTAGCACAGATACGCAGTATTTT
CDR3: CASSLGATSTDTQYF
size: few
V: TRBV5-1
D: -
J: TRBJ2-3

DNA: TGCAGTGCTAGGCGGGACAGGGGAGCTTTCTTT
CDR3: CSARRDRGAFF
size: many
V: TRBV20-1
D: TRBD1
J: TRBJ1-1

DNA: TGTGCCAGCAGCTTAGGAGGGGATGTGAGTGAAAAACTGTTTTTT
CDR3: CASSLGGDVSEKLFF
size: few
V: TRBV7-9
D: -
J: TRBJ1-4

DNA: TGTGCCAGCAGCTCTCGAGGGCGTCGCACAGATACGCAGTATTTT
CDR3: CASSSRGRRTDTQYF
size: -
V: TRBV7-3
D: -
J: TRBJ2-3

DNA: TGTGCCAGCAGAGCACCAGGACTAGCGAGAGGCTCCTACAATGAGCAGTTCTTC
CDR3: CASRAPGLARGSYNEQFF
size: many
V: TRBV11-2
D: TRBD2
J: TRBJ2-1

DNA: TGTGCCAGCAGCACGCGGACAGGGGGCTTGGGCACTGAAGCTTTCTTT
CDR3: CASSTRTGGLGTEAFF
size: many
V: TRBV5-4
D: TRBD1
J: TRBJ1-1

DNA: TGTGCCAGCAGCTTAGCCGGGACAGGGTTTCTATCCTACGAGCAGTACTTC
CDR3: CASSLAGTGFLSYEQYF
size: -
V: TRBV7-2
D: TRBD1
J: TRBJ2-7

DNA: TGCGCCAGCAGCCCGGGACCTTATAATTCACCCCTCCACTTT
CDR3: CASSPGPYNSPLHF
size: -
V: TRBV4-1
D: -
J: TRBJ1-6

DNA: TGTGCCAGCGGGGACTACGAGCAGTACTTC
CDR3: CASGDYEQYF
size: many
V: TRBV6-6
D: -
J: TRBJ2-7

DNA: TGTGCCAGCAGCCCAGGGGGCGGGTACGGAGGGACGCAGTATTTT
CDR3: CASSPGGGYGGTQYF
size: many
V: TRBV9
D: TRBD1
J: TRBJ2-3

DNA: TGTGCCAGCTCATCCGGACAGGGGACCGATCAGCCCCAGCATTTT
CDR3: CASSSGQGTDQPQHF
size: many
V: TRBV18
D: TRBD1
J: TRBJ1-5

DNA: TGTGCCTGGAGTTGGGGGTCTGGAAACACCATATATTTT
CDR3: CAWSWGSGNTIYF
size: -
V: TRBV30
D: -
J: TRBJ1-3

DNA: TGTGCCAGCTCCCGGGAATTTGATACGCAGTATTTT
CDR3: CASSREFDTQYF
size: few
V: TRBV7-8
D: -
J: TRBJ2-3

DNA: TGTGCCAGCTCGCCCCGTCTTGAGGATACGCAGTATTTT
CDR3: CASSPRLEDTQYF
size: -
V: TRBV18
D: -
J: TRBJ2-3

DNA: TGTGCCAGCAGCCTGGACAACAATGAGCAGTTCTTC
CDR3: CASSLDNNEQFF
size: few
V: TRBV5-4
D: -
J: TRBJ2-1

DNA: TGTGCCTGGAAAGGATCAGGGGCCTCCTACAATGAGCAGTTCTTC
CDR3: CAWKGSGASYNEQFF
size: many
V: TRBV30
D: -
J: TRBJ2-1

DNA: TGCAGCGTGGTCGGGGGCCAGCAGTTCTTC
CDR3: CSVVGGQQFF
size: many
V: TRBV29-1
D: -
J: TRBJ2-1

DNA: TGTGCCAGCAGCTTAGAATGGGGGGCCTACAATGAGCAGTTCTTC
CDR3: CASSLEWGAYNEQFF
size: many
V: TRBV11-2
D: -
J: TRBJ2-1

DNA: TGTGCCAGTAGGGCAGGGGGCGCGGGCACTGAAGCTTTCTTT
CDR3: CASRAGGAGTEAFF
size: many
V: TRBV19
D: TRBD1
J: TRBJ1-1

DNA: TGTGCCAGCAGTTACTCCCAGCGGGCCTCCCTCGCCGGGGAGCTGTTTTTT
CDR3: CASSYSQRASLAGELFF
size: -
V: TRBV6-5
D: -
J: TRBJ2-2

DNA: TGTGCCATCAGTGAAGGGAGCACAGATACGCAGTATTTT
CDR3: CAISEGSTDTQYF
size: many
V: TRBV10-3
D: -
J: TRBJ2-3

DNA: TGCAGTGCTAGAGATAGGCGACCTAGCACAGATACGCAGTATTTT
CDR3: CSARDRRPSTDTQYF
size: -
V: TRBV20-1
D: -
J: TRBJ2-3

DNA: TGTGCCAGCAGCCCCGGGAGTGGGAACACCGGGGAGCTGTTTTTT
CDR3: CASSPGSGNTGELFF
size: -
V: TRBV7-2
D: -
J: TRBJ2-2

DNA: TGTGCCAGCAGCTTGGGGGTGGGGAGCACTGAAGCTTTCTTT
CDR3: CASSLGVGSTEAFF
size: few
V: TRBV5-5
D: -
J: TRBJ1-1

DNA: TGTGCCAGCAGCCAACGGGACAGGGTGGGCAATGAGCAGTTCTTC
CDR3: CASSQRDRVGNEQFF
size: many
V: TRBV7-9
D: TRBD1
J: TRBJ2-1

DNA: TGTGCCATAGATAGCGGGGGAAATGAGCAGTTCTTC
CDR3: CAIDSGGNEQFF
size: many
V: TRBV10-3
D: TRBD2
J: TRBJ2-1

DNA: TGCGCCAACTCTCCAATGAGGCAAGGATTGAAGAATGAGCAGTTCTTC
CDR3: CANSPMRQGLKNEQFF
size: many
V: TRBV10-1
D: -
J: TRBJ2-1

DNA: TGTGCCACCAGTGATTCCGGGACGGCGAACACCGGGGAGCTGTTTTTT
CDR3: CATSDSGTANTGELFF
size: -
V: TRBV24-1
D: -
J: TRBJ2-2

DNA: TGCGCCAGCAGCGTCGATCCCAGAGAGACCCAGTACTTC
CDR3: CASSVDPRETQYF
size: many
V: TRBV5-1
D: -
J: TRBJ2-5

DNA: TGCGCCAGCAGCCTCGACACCTCTTCCTACGAGCAGTACTTC
CDR3: CASSLDTSSYEQYF
size: many
V: TRBV5-1
D: -
J: TRBJ2-7

DNA: TGTGCCAGCAGCCAAGACGGGGGACCGACTTACTATGGCTACACCTTC
CDR3: CASSQDGGPTYYGYTF
size: -
V: TRBV14
D: -
J: TRBJ1-2

DNA: TGTGCCAGCAGTGAGACGGGACCGAAGGTCTCTGGGGCCAACGTCCTGACTTTC
CDR3: CASSETGPKVSGANVLTF
size: many
V: TRBV25-1
D: -
J: TRBJ2-6

DNA: TGTGCCAGCAGCCCCCGGGACAGGCAAGAGACCCAGTACTTC
CDR3: CASSPRDRQETQYF
size: many
V: TRBV7-9
D: TRBD1
J: TRBJ2-5

DNA: TGTGCCAGCAGTTTGGCTGCCGGGTGGAGACAGCCCCAGCATTTT
CDR3: CASSLAAGWRQPQHF
size: many
V: TRBV12-3/TRBV12-4
D: -
J: TRBJ1-5

DNA: TGTGCCAGCAGTCCACCCCCCGGGACAGGGAGGACCGGGGAGCTGTTTTTT
CDR3: CASSPPPGTGRTGELFF
size: few
V: TRBV2
D: TRBD1
J: TRBJ2-2

DNA: TGTGCCAGCAGTTACTCAGGGGGGGGCACCGGGGAGCTGTTTTTT
CDR3: CASSYSGGGTGELFF
size: -
V: TRBV6-5
D: -
J: TRBJ2-2